This TCR beta chain was sequenced for a study of cytomegalovirus exposure and HLA in healthy donors. Primers: 60 Vbeta forward and 13 Jbeta reverse. Libraries were prepared by immunoSEQ multiplex PCR; TCRdb keeps only in-frame clonotypes and omits some of them. The data contain tens of thousands of clones, 65% to 85% of them singletons. Germline loops: CDR1 MNHNY, CDR2 SVGAGI (reference sequence). The CDR3 has 15 amino acids. The donors gave bone marrow, and they were healthy. Regarding this clone: The junction differs from germline at one of its ends, possibly a read error.

This clonotype was sampled from a woman aged 30 to 39 in good health and CMV-seropositive. The chain links TRBV6-6 to TRBJ1-2, with D uncertain. Sequenced sample: PBMCs. CDR3 protein: CASRSMAGKVYGYPF. The CDR3 coding sequence is TGTGCCAGCAGATCAATGGCGGGGAAGGTCTATGGCTACCCCTTC.